These 25 T cell receptor beta chains originate from one sample sequenced in a study of radiotherapy plus CTLA-4 blockade in lung cancer. The protocol was immunoSEQ multiplex PCR, while the TCRdb copy is restricted to in-frame clones and leaves out a portion. The sample records 70,000 to 90,000 clones, around 87% being singletons. Material: peripheral blood, obtained from a patient treated with radiotherapy plus ipilimumab. The receptor set was obtained from a human donor with non-small cell lung cancer who had stable disease on radiotherapy plus ipilimumab.

The J gene is TRBJ1-2, the V gene TRBV18, with D uncertain. Germline-derived CDR1 and CDR2 are KGHSH and LQKENI. The CDR3 has 13 residues. The germline V and J ends were trimmed by 2 bases and 4 bases, with 8 bases remaining between them. The CDR3: CASSPDETYGYTF. For the CDR3, the DNA is TGTGCCAGCTCACCAGATGAGACCTATGGCTACACCTTC.

V is TRBV10-3 and J is TRBJ2-3; D possibly uses TRBD1 or TRBD2 (5 bases each). Germline assignment: CDR1 ENHRY and CDR2 SYGVKD. The CDR3 length is 17 residues. The ends were cut back, 2 bases at V and 0 bases at J, with 15 bases in the middle. CDR3: CAISERLPGSSTDTQYF. CDR3 in DNA: TGTGCCATCAGTGAGAGGTTACCAGGGAGCAGCACAGATACGCAGTATTTT.

In nucleotides, the CDR3 is TGTGCCAGCAGCCAACACCGGGACAGGGCCTACGAGCAGTACTTC. Translated, it gives CASSQHRDRAYEQYF. The V and J genes are TRBV4-2 and TRBJ2-7, with 9 nucleotides matching TRBD1. CDR3 length: 15 residues. Germline assignment: CDR1 LGHNA and CDR2 YNFKEQ. Trimming removed 2 bases from V and 2 bases from J; junction bases left unmatched: 4.

The J gene is TRBJ2-7, the V gene TRBV9, with TRBD2 matching over 7 bases. In germline, CDR1 is SGDLS, CDR2 YYNGEE. With 4 bases clipped from V and 2 bases from J, the junction kept 6 bases outside the gene matches. The CDR3 has 14 residues. This chain's CDR3 is CASSSRGDPYEQYF. CDR3 sequence (DNA): TGTGCCAGCAGCTCTCGGGGGGACCCCTACGAGCAGTACTTC.

This chain uses TRBV18 with TRBJ1-1; the D gene is possibly TRBD1 (6 bases). V was pared by 6 bases and J by 1 base, with 12 bases between. CDR1 KGHSH and CDR2 LQKENI come from the germline V gene. The CDR3 consists of 14 residues. CDR3 protein: CASSSGARNTEAFF. DNA of the CDR3: TGTGCCAGCTCCTCAGGGGCGCGGAACACTGAAGCTTTCTTT.

This clone has just one count. The chain recombines TRBV19 with TRBJ1-2; D is unclear. Per the germline V gene, CDR1 is LNHDA and CDR2 is SQIVND (reference sequence). The CDR3 has 14 amino acids. The V and J ends lost 3 bases and 2 bases respectively, with 10 bases between them. For the CDR3, the DNA is TGTGCCAGTAGTATCAAGGCAGAGAACTATGGCTACACCTTC. Translating it yields CASSIKAENYGYTF.

The CDR3 nucleotides read TGTGCCACCAGCAGAGATCGGAACAGGGCAGACACCATATATTTT. It yields the protein CATSRDRNRADTIYF. The V and J genes are TRBV15 and TRBJ1-3; tentative D call: TRBD1 (6 bases). Germline-derived CDR1 and CDR2 are LNHNV and YYDKDF (reference sequence). This CDR3 spans 15 amino acids. Trimming took off 0 bases at V and 8 bases at J, with 14 bases between the two ends.

CDR3 DNA: TGTGCCAGTAGACCACAGGGTATGAACACTGAAGCTTTCTTT. This translates into CASRPQGMNTEAFF. The chain links TRBV19 to TRBJ1-1; a possible D gene is TRBD1 (6 bases). V was pared by 6 bases and J by 0 bases, with 11 bases between. In germline, CDR1 is LNHDA, CDR2 SQIVND (reference sequence). The CDR3 runs to 14 residues.

This sequence joins TRBV30 and TRBJ2-7; 9 bases match TRBD1. Germline CDR1 reads GTSNPN; CDR2 reads SVGIG (reference sequence). V trimming: 8 bases; J trimming: 6 bases; junction bases outside the gene matches: 8. The CDR3 runs to 12 residues. The CDR3 bases are TGTGCCGGTTGGACAGGGGTGGGCGAGCAGTACTTC. Residues: CAGWTGVGEQYF.

The gene calls are TRBV5-6 and TRBJ1-5; TRBD1 agrees at 9 bases. The CDR3 covers 16 residues. V dropped 3 bases and J dropped 4; count of bases not matched to a gene: 8. Germline CDR1 reads SGHDT; CDR2 reads YYEEEE. CDR3 loop: CASSYRLGQGNQPQHF. The CDR3, as DNA: TGTGCCAGCAGCTATCGGTTGGGACAGGGTAATCAGCCCCAGCATTTT.

The rearrangement links TRBV2 to TRBJ2-7; D is possibly TRBD1 or TRBD2 (5 bases each). V dropped 8 bases and J dropped 1 base, with 15 bases sitting between them. Germline V lookup: CDR1 SNHLY, CDR2 FYNNEI. The CDR3 spans 14 residues. The CDR3 DNA reads TGTGCCAGCTGGGGACCACCGGGATCCTACGAGCAGTACTTC. Amino acids: CASWGPPGSYEQYF.

The V gene is TRBV7-3, the J gene TRBJ2-5; D is uncertain. The V and J ends lost 5 bases and 9 bases respectively, with 16 bases between them. The CDR3 sequence is 13 residues long. Germline V gene lookup returns CDR1 SGHTA and CDR2 FQGTGA. The CDR3 bases are TGTGCCAGCAGCCTGGGCCATAGTCGGGCCCAGTACTTC. This gives the protein CASSLGHSRAQYF.

V gene TRBV28 combines with J gene TRBJ1-6; 7 bases align to TRBD1. This CDR3 has 17 residues. The V gene end was trimmed by 5 bases and the J gene end by 6 bases; junction bases not matched to a gene: 13. Germline V lookup: CDR1 MDHEN, CDR2 SYDVKM. CDR3 bases: TGTGCCAGCAGTCCCCAAACGTCCGGGACAGTTAATTCACCCCTCCACTTT. Amino acid sequence: CASSPQTSGTVNSPLHF.

The genes are TRBV19 and TRBJ1-5, with TRBD1 matching 8 bases. Germline V gene lookup returns CDR1 LNHDA and CDR2 SQIVND (reference sequence). Germline trimming cut 9 bases from V and 2 bases from J; bases unmatched to any gene: 12. This CDR3 has 16 amino acids. CDR3 bases: TGTGCCAGCCCGGGACAGGACAAAGGGGGCAATCAGCCCCAGCATTTT. Its translation: CASPGQDKGGNQPQHF.

In nucleotides, the CDR3 is TGTGCCACCAGCAGCCTCACTAGCTTGCGGGAGACCCAGTACTTC. It is translated as CATSSLTSLRETQYF. The chain couples TRBV15 to TRBJ2-5; tentatively, D is TRBD2 (6 bases). The V and J ends lost 3 bases and 5 bases respectively, with 16 bases between them. CDR3 length equals 15 residues. Germline assignment: CDR1 LNHNV and CDR2 YYDKDF (reference sequence).

The V gene is TRBV11-2, the J gene TRBJ2-5; 8 bases agree with TRBD2. The J call is in doubt because the DNA end fits TRBJ2-7 better. Germline V gene sequence: CDR1 SGHAT, CDR2 FQNNGV. The CDR3 totals 15 residues. The CDR3 is CASSLVAGPSYEQYF. DNA for the CDR3: TGTGCCAGCAGCTTAGTAGCGGGACCCTCCTACGAGCAGTACTTC.

This chain's CDR3 is CAWRVAGGYNEQFF. CDR3 nucleotides: TGTGCCTGGAGGGTAGCGGGAGGTTACAATGAGCAGTTCTTC. V usage is TRBV30 and J usage is TRBJ2-1, with 10 bases fitting TRBD2. J was trimmed by 4 bases and V by 3 bases; bases with no gene match: 3. This CDR3 comprises 14 residues. Germline V gene lookup returns CDR1 GTSNPN and CDR2 SVGIG (reference sequence).

The rearrangement uses TRBV2 and TRBJ1-1; possibly TRBD1 for D (5 bases). The CDR3 is made up of 14 amino acids. Between the trimmed V and J ends, which lost 2 bases and 11 bases, there was a span of 18 bases. Germline lookup yields CDR1 SNHLY and CDR2 FYNNEI. CDR3 sequence (DNA): TGTGCCAGCAGTGAATCCAGGGAGAGTAGAGAGGCTTTCTTT. Translation gives CASSESRESREAFF.

This clone was recorded only once. The chain is built from TRBV18 and TRBJ2-1; 7 positions agree with TRBD2. Germline V gene sequence: CDR1 KGHSH, CDR2 LQKENI. Trimming cost V 5 bases and J 6 bases; bases outside gene matches: 10. The CDR3 runs to 15 residues. The CDR3 region has the DNA TGTGCCAGCTCAAAGCGGGAAATTCTAGGCAATGAGCAGTTCTTC. Protein sequence: CASSKREILGNEQFF. Together with reference TRBV18 and TRBJ2-1, the CDR3 gives the full variable domain: NAGVMQNPRHLVRRRGQEARLRCSPMKGHSHVYWYRQLPEEGLKFMVYLQKENIIDESGMPKERFSAEFPKEGPSILRIQQVVRGDSAAYFCASSKREILGNEQFFGPGTRLTVL.

The chain combines TRBV28 with TRBJ2-1; 8 bases map to TRBD1. Trimming cost V 4 bases and J 8 bases; bases outside gene matches: 10. The CDR3 spans 15 residues. Germline loops: CDR1 MDHEN, CDR2 SYDVKM. CDR3 coding DNA: TGTGCCAGCAGTTCCGGACAGGGTTCCCTCTATGAGCAGTTCTTC. As protein: CASSSGQGSLYEQFF.

The gene calls are TRBV5-1 and TRBJ2-7, with 10 bases fitting TRBD2. Trimming at V came to 2 bases and at J to 3 bases, leaving 14 bases not matched to a gene. The CDR3 contains 18 residues. Germline loops: CDR1 SGHRS, CDR2 YFSETQ. In DNA, the CDR3 is TGCGCCAGCAGCTTTGGTCTAGCGGGAGCACCGGGGAGCTACGAGCAGTACTTC. It codes for CASSFGLAGAPGSYEQYF.

This clone was picked up a small number of times. J is TRBJ2-7 and V is TRBV6-6; 8 nucleotides agree with TRBD2. This CDR3 has 15 amino acids. Germline CDR1 MNHNY, CDR2 SVGAGI (reference sequence). Losses at the gene ends were 2 bases for V and 5 bases for J; bases not matched to a gene: 8. The CDR3: CASSYGRGLDNEQYF. The CDR3 nucleotides read TGTGCCAGCAGTTACGGCCGGGGACTAGACAACGAGCAGTACTTC.

The chain joins TRBV11-2 to TRBJ1-4; D is undetermined. Trimming stripped 5 bases from V and 6 bases from J, with 16 bases between. This CDR3 region has 15 residues. Germline V lookup: CDR1 SGHAT, CDR2 FQNNGV. The DNA of the CDR3 is TGTGCCAGCAGCCCAGTGTGGGCGGGAGATGAAAAACTGTTTTTT. This sequence encodes CASSPVWAGDEKLFF.

The chain couples TRBV5-1 to TRBJ2-5; TRBD1 matches at 7 bases. Germline CDR1 reads SGHRS; CDR2 reads YFSETQ. With V trimmed by 1 base and J by 5 bases, 5 bases remained unmatched. The CDR3 runs to 14 residues. The CDR3 protein is CASSLRGGAETQYF. Here the CDR3 DNA reads TGCGCCAGCAGCTTGAGAGGGGGCGCGGAGACCCAGTACTTC.

This clone was observed once. The rearrangement joins TRBV28 to TRBJ1-3; TRBD1 matches 10 bases. Germline loops: CDR1 MDHEN, CDR2 SYDVKM. CDR3 length: 16 amino acids. V lost 2 bases and J lost 1; bases outside the gene matches: 2. CDR3 amino acids: CASSLRTGGSGNTIYF. CDR3 coding DNA: TGTGCCAGCAGTTTACGGACAGGGGGTTCTGGAAACACCATATATTTT. The full variable domain, rest sourced from reference TRBV28 and TRBJ1-3, is DVKVTQSSRYLVKRTGEKVFLECVQDMDHENMFWYRQDPGLGLRLIYFSYDVKMKEKGDIPEGYSVSREKKERFSLILESASTNQTSMYLCASSLRTGGSGNTIYFGEGSWLTVV.